This T cell receptor beta chain was captured in a study of T cell repertoires in cytomegalovirus infection. About the study: Recently identified HLA-C-restricted CMV epitopes and well-studied HLA-B-restricted CMV epitopes were used by the study. Shared public TCR beta signatures pointed to both CMV infection and a matching HLA type. Study-level results: Public TCR beta family frequency separated CMV-and-HLA carriers, including in an independent cohort. Predominance within the ex vivo response was attributable to HLA-C-restricted CMV-specific TCR beta clonotypes.

Via MiXCR, TCRdb re-called the reads, giving one row per CDR3 protein. The table has 550,000 to 700,000 distinct CDR3 sequences, 40% seen once. Germline V lookup: CDR1 LGHDT, CDR2 YNNKEL (reference sequence). This CDR3 comprises 12 residues. Trimming left V 4 bases short and J 5 bases short, with 9 bases between. As concerns this clonotype: Its antigen remains unidentified.

The sequencing here drew on cultured PBMCs, taken from culture after CMV antigen stimulation. V usage is TRBV3-1 and J usage is TRBJ2-7; D is unclear. The TCR sequence derives from a human donor in good health (CMV status not recorded). Some clones in this sample may be carry-over from other donors' samples. The CDR3 loop is CASSLAWNEQYF. The DNA for the CDR3 is TGTGCCAGCAGCCTGGCTTGGAACGAGCAGTACTTC.